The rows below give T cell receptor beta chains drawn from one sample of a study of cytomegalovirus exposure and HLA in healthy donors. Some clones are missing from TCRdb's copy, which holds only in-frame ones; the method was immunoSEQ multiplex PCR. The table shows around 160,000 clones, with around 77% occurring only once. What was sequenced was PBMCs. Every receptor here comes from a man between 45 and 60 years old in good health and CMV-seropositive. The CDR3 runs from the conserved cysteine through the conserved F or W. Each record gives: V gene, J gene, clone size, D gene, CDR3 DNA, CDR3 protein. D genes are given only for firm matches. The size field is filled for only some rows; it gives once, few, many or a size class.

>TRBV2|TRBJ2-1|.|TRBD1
TGTGCCAGCAGCGGGACAGTCACTGAGCAGTTCTTC
CASSGTVTEQFF
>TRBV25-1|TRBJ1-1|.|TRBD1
TGTGCCAGCAGTGACCGGGACAGGGGGGTAGGAACTGAAGCTTTCTTT
CASSDRDRGVGTEAFF
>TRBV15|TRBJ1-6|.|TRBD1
TGTGCCACCAGCAGGGACCGGGACAGGGGACGGTCACCCCTCCACTTT
CATSRDRDRGRSPLHF
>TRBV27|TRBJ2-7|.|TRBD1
TGTGCCAGCAGTTTATGGGGACAGGGAACCTACGAGCAGTACTTC
CASSLWGQGTYEQYF
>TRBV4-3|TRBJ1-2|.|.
TGCGCCAGCAGCCAAGCGGGGAGTGACTATGGCTACACCTTC
CASSQAGSDYGYTF
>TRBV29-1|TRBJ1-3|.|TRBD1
TGCAGCGTTGAAGTGGTAGGTGGGACAGGCTTGGCTGGAAACACCATATATTTT
CSVEVVGGTGLAGNTIYF
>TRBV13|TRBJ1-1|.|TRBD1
TGTGCCAGCAGCCGCCGGGACAGGAACACTGAAGCTTTCTTT
CASSRRDRNTEAFF
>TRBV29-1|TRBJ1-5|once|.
TGCAGCGTTGCAGGGTATAGCAATCAGCCCCAGCATTTT
CSVAGYSNQPQHF
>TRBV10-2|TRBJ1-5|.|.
TGCGCCAGCAGTGAAGGAGGGGATAGCAATCAGCCCCAGCATTTT
CASSEGGDSNQPQHF
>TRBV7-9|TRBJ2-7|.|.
TGTGCCAGCAGTCTCGGACAGGGAGGGTACGAGCAGTACTTC
CASSLGQGGYEQYF
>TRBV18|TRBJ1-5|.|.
TGTGCCAGCTCACGAGGGATTAGCAATCAGCCCCAGCATTTT
CASSRGISNQPQHF
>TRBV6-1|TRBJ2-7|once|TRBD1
TGTGCCAGCAGTTCACTACAGGGGAGAGAGTACGAGCAGTACTTC
CASSSLQGREYEQYF
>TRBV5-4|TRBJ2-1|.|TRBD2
TGTGCCAGCAGCTATCAGGGACTAGGTTACAATGAGCAGTTCTTC
CASSYQGLGYNEQFF
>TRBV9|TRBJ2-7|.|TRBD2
TGTGCCAGCAGCGTAGGGCCGGGAGGGGGCTCCTACGAGCAGTACTTC
CASSVGPGGGSYEQYF
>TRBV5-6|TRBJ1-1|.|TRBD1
TGTGCCAGCAGCAATCTTATAACGCCGGGACAGGGGCCAAACACTGAAGCTTTCTTT
CASSNLITPGQGPNTEAFF
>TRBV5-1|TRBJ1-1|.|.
TGCGCCAGCAGCTTTAACGGGGGAACTGAAGCTTTCTTT
CASSFNGGTEAFF
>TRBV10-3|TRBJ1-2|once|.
TGTGCCATCAGCGGACAGCCACTCTATGGCTACACCTTC
CAISGQPLYGYTF
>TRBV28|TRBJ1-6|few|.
TGTGCCAGCGTCAGGGTGTCTTCACCCCTCCACTTT
CASVRVSSPLHF
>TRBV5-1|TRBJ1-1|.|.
TGCGCCAGCAGCTTGGTTCAGGGTTCGGGCACTGAAGCTTTCTTT
CASSLVQGSGTEAFF
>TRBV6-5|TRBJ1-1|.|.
TGTGCCAGCAGCTCAACAGGGAGAGGAGCTGAAGCTTTCTTT
CASSSTGRGAEAFF
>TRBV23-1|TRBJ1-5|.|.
TGCGCCAGCAGTCAATCGGGGGGAGTTCAAGGCAATCAGCCCCAGCATTTT
CASSQSGGVQGNQPQHF
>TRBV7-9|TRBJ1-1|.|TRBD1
TGTGCCAGCAGCTTCCCGACAGGGCTGAACACTGAAGCTTTCTTT
CASSFPTGLNTEAFF
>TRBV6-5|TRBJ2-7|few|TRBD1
TGTGCCAGCAGCACCACAGGGGGCGCCACCTACGAGCAGTACTTC
CASSTTGGATYEQYF
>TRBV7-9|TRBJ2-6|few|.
TGTGCCAGCAGATCAACAGGGTCTGGGGCCAACGTCCTGACTTTC
CASRSTGSGANVLTF
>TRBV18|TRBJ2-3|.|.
TGTGCCAGCTCACCACGGCAACAGGGAATATCTACAGATACGCAGTATTTT
CASSPRQQGISTDTQYF
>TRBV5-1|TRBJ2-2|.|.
TGCGCCAGCAGCTTATTCACTAACACCGGGGAGCTGTTTTTT
CASSLFTNTGELFF
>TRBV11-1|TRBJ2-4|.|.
TGTGCCAGCAGCCTACGACGTGGGGGGGGCTTTATTCAGTACTTC
CASSLRRGGGFIQYF
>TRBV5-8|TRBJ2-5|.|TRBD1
TGTGCCAGCAGCTTGGCCCGGGACAGGCAAGAGACCCAGTACTTC
CASSLARDRQETQYF
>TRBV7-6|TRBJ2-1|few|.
TGTGCCAGCAGCGAAACAAGCGCCGGGACAGAGCAGTTCTTC
CASSETSAGTEQFF
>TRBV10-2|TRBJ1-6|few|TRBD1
TGCGCCAGCACCGAACAGGGGCCTAATTCACCCCTCCACTTT
CASTEQGPNSPLHF
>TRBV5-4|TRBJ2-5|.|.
TGTGCCAGCAGCTTGGGTGCTGGACAGATTGAGACCCAGTACTTC
CASSLGAGQIETQYF
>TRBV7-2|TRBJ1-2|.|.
TGTGCCAGCAGCTCACCGGGAGGGTATGGCTACACCTTC
CASSSPGGYGYTF
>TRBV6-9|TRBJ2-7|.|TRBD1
TGTGCCAGCAGTTATAAGACAGGGGCCTACGAGCAGTACTTC
CASSYKTGAYEQYF
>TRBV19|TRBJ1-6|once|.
TGTGCCAGTAGTAGTACTCCTCGGTCACCCCTCCACTTT
CASSSTPRSPLHF
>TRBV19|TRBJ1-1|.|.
TGTGCCAGTAGTATAGTGTCGGGGGTTGAAGCTTTCTTT
CASSIVSGVEAFF